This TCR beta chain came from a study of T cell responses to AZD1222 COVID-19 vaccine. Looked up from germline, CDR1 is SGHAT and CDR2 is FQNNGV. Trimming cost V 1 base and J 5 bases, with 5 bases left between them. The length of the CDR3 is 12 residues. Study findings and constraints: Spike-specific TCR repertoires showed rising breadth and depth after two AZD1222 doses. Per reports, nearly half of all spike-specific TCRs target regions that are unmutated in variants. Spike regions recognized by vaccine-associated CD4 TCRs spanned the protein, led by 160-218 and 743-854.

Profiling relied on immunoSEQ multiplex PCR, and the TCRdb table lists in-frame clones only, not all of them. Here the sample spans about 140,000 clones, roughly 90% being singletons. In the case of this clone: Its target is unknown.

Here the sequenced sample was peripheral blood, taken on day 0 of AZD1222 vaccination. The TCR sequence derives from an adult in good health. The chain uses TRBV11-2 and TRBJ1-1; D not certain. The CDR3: CASSLVGTEAFF. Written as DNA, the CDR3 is TGTGCCAGCAGCTTAGTAGGGACTGAAGCTTTCTTT.